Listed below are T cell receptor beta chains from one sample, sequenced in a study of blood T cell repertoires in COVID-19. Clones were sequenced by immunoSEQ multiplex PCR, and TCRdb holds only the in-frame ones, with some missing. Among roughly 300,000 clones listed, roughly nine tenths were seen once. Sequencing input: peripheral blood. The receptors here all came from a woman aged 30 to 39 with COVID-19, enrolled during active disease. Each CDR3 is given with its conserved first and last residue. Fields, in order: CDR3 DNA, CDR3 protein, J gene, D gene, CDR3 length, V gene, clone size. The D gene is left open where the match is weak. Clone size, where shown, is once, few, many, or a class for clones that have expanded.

TGCGCCAGCAGCTTCAGGGTAGGGCAAGAGACCCAGTACTTC,CASSFRVGQETQYF,TRBJ2-5,.,14,TRBV5-1,.
TGTGCCAGCAGCCTCCCTGGGGGACTCTACGAGCAGTACTTC,CASSLPGGLYEQYF,TRBJ2-7,.,14,TRBV3-1/TRBV3-2,.
TGTGCCAGATACGGTGGGGGCGCTGAAGCTTTCTTT,CARYGGGAEAFF,TRBJ1-1,.,12,TRBV21-1,.
TGTGCCAGCAGCTCCCCTCGGGTGGGGGCACAGAACACTGAAGCTTTCTTT,CASSSPRVGAQNTEAFF,TRBJ1-1,.,17,TRBV7-2,.
TGTGCCAGCTCAACGGACAGAATCCACGAGCAGTACTTC,CASSTDRIHEQYF,TRBJ2-7,.,13,TRBV18,few
TGTGCCAGCAGTGACAGGGGCCCCCAAGAGACCCAGTACTTC,CASSDRGPQETQYF,TRBJ2-5,TRBD1,14,TRBV27,medium-sized
TGCGCCAGCAGCCAAGTTAGGGGCACTGAAGCTTTCTTT,CASSQVRGTEAFF,TRBJ1-1,.,13,TRBV4-1,.
TGCGCCAGCAGCTTGGGACCGGACAGATTAAGCTCGAGCTACACCTTC,CASSLGPDRLSSSYTF,TRBJ1-2,.,16,TRBV5-1,.
TGCAGCGTTGTCCGGACAGGGGGCGCGGGTGGCTACACCTTC,CSVVRTGGAGGYTF,TRBJ1-2,TRBD1,14,TRBV29-1,.
TGTGCCAGCAGGGGGAGCGGAGGAGGGTATAATTCACCCCTCCACTTT,CASRGSGGGYNSPLHF,TRBJ1-6,.,16,TRBV2,.
TGCGCCAGCAGCCTTCAAGGGGGTCGATATGAAAAACTGTTTTTT,CASSLQGGRYEKLFF,TRBJ1-4,.,15,TRBV4-1,.